This TCR beta chain was sequenced in a study of identical twins. Study findings and constraints: Out-of-frame alpha sequences common to twins were enriched for low generation probability. Models underestimated TCR alpha sharing (out-of-frame) in monozygotic twins.

TCRdb re-analysed the 5' RACE reads in MiXCR, keeping a single row per CDR3 protein. In the table there are approximately 670,000 distinct CDR3 sequences, 6% to 6.5% of which are singletons. This clonotype was seen more than once but under ten times. Its cognate antigen is unknown. With V trimmed by 6 bases and J by 5 bases, 7 bases remained unmatched. Germline V gives CDR1 DFQATT, CDR2 SNEGSKA (reference sequence). The CDR3 has 14 residues. The chain carries TRBV20-1 and TRBJ1-5, with 10 bases lining up with TRBD1. The source of this sequence is a young man in good health. Specimen: naive T cells sorted from blood. CDR3 sequence reads: CSAHLGQGDQPQHF. CDR3 sequence (DNA): TGCAGTGCCCACCTTGGACAGGGGGATCAGCCCCAGCATTTT.